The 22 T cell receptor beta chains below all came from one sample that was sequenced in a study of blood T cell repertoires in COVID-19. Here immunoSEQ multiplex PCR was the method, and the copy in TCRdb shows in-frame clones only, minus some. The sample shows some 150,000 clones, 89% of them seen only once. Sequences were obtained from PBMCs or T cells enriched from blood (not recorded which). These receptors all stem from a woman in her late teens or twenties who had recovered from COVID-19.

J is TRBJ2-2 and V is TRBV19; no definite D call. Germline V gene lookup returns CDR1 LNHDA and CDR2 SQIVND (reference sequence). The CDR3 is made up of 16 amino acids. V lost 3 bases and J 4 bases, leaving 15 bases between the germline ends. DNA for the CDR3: TGTGCCAGTAGTATTCTCCCAGCGAGTATCACCGGGGAGCTGTTTTTT. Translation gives CASSILPASITGELFF.

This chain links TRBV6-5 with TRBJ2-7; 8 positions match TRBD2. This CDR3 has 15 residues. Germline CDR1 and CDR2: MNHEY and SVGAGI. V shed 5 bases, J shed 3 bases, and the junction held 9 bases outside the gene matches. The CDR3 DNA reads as TGTGCCAGCAGTACCCCGGGACTAGTTCACTACGAGCAGTACTTC. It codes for CASSTPGLVHYEQYF.

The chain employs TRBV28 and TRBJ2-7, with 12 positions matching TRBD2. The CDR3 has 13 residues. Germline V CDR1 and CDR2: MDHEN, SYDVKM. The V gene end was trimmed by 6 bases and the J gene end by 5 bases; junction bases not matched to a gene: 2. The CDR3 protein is CASRWTSGNEQYF. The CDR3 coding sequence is TGTGCCAGCAGATGGACTAGCGGGAACGAGCAGTACTTC.

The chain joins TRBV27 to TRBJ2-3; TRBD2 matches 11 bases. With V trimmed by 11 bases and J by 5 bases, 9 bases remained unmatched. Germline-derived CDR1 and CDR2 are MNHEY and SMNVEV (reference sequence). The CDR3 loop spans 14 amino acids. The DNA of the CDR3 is TGTGCCGGGGAACTAGCGGGAGCGGAAGATACGCAGTATTTT. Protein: CAGELAGAEDTQYF.

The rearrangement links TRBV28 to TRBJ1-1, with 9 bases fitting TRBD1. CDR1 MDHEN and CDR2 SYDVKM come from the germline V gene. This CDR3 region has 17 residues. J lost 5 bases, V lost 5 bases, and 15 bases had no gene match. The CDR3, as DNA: TGTGCCAGCAGTATAACAGGGGGCGCCCCCTGGGGGACTGAAGCTTTCTTT. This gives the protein CASSITGGAPWGTEAFF.

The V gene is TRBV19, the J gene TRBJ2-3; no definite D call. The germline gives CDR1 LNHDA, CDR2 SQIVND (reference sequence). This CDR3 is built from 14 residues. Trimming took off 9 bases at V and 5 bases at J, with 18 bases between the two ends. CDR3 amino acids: CASSPSALRDTQYF. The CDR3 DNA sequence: TGTGCCAGCAGCCCTAGTGCTTTGAGAGATACGCAGTATTTT.

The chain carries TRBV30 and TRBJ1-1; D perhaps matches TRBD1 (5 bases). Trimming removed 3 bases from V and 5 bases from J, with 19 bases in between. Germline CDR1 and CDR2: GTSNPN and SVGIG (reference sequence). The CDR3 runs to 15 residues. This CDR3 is CAWSHTPGGSTEAFF. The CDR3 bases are TGTGCCTGGAGCCACACCCCCGGGGGGAGTACTGAAGCTTTCTTT.

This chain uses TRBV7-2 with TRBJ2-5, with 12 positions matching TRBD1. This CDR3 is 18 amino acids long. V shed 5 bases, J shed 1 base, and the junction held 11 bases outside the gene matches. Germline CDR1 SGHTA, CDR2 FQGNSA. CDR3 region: CASSPRGQGASSQETQYF. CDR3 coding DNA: TGTGCCAGCAGCCCCAGGGGACAGGGGGCGTCATCCCAAGAGACCCAGTACTTC.

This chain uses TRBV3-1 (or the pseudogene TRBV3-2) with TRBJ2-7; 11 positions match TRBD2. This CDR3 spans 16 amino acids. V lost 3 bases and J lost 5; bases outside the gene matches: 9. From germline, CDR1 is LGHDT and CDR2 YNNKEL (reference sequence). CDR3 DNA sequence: TGTGCCAGCAGCCATACTAGCGGGAGTAAACCCCACGAGCAGTACTTC. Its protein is CASSHTSGSKPHEQYF.

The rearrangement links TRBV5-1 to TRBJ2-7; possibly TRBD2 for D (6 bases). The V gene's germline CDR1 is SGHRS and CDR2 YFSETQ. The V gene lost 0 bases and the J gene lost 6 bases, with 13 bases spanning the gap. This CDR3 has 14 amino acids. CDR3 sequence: CASSLGRREGEQYF. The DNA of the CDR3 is TGCGCCAGCAGCTTGGGCAGGCGGGAAGGCGAGCAGTACTTC.

CDR3 bases: TGTGCCACCAGTGATCCCGACAGATACACCTTC. This translates into CATSDPDRYTF. The chain uses TRBV24-1 and TRBJ1-2, with D possibly being TRBD1 (5 bases). The germline gives CDR1 KGHDR, CDR2 SFDVKD. V was shortened by 3 bases and J by 11 bases, with 9 bases between the two germline ends. CDR3 length: 11 residues.

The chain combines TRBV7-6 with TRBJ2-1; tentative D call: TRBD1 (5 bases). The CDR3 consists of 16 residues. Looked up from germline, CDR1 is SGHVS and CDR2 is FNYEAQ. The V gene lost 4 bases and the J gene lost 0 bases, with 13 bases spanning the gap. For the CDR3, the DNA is TGTGCCAGCAGCTCCCGTGGGGCCAGCTCCTACAATGAGCAGTTCTTC. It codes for CASSSRGASSYNEQFF.

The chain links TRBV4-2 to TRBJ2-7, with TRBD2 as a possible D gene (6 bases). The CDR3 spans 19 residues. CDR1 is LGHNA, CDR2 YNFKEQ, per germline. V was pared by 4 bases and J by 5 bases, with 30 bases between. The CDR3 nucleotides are TGTGCCAGCAGCCCAAATTTGTTCTCCCGGGACTGGGGTATAAACGAGCAGTACTTC. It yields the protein CASSPNLFSRDWGINEQYF.

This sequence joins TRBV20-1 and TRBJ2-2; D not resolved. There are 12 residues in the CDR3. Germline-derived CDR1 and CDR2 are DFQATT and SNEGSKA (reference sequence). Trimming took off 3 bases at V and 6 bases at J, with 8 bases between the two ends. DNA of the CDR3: TGCAGTGCTAGTTTCAGGCCCGGGGAGCTGTTTTTT. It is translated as CSASFRPGELFF.

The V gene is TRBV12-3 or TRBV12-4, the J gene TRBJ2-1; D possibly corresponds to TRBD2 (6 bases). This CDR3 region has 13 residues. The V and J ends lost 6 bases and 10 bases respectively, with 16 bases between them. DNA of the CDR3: TGTGCCAGCAGGTCCGGGGGAGTAAGGGAGCAGTTCTTC. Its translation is CASRSGGVREQFF.

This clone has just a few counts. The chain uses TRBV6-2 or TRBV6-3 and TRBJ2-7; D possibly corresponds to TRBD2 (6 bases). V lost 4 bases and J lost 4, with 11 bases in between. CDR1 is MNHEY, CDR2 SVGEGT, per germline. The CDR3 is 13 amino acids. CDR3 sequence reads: CASSFEGLYEQYF. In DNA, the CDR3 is TGTGCCAGCAGTTTTGAGGGACTGTACGAGCAGTACTTC.

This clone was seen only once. CDR3 DNA: TGTGCCAGCAGCCGCCCAGGGGAGGGGGGGCGCATCTCACCCCTCCACTTT. Amino acid sequence: CASSRPGEGGRISPLHF. The gene calls are TRBV21-1 and TRBJ1-6. TRBV21-1 corresponds to a pseudogene. The CDR3 length is 17 residues.

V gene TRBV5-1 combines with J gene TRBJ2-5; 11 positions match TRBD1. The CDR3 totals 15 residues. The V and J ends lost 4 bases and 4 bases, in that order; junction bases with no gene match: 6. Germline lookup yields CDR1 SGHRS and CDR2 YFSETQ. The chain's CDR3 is CASSPRTGGAETQYF. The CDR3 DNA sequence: TGCGCCAGCAGCCCACGGACAGGGGGCGCAGAGACCCAGTACTTC.

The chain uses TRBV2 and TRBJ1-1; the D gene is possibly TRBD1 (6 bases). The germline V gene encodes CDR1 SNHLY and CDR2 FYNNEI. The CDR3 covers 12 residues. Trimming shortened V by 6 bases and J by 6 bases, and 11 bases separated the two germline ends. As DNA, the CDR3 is TGTGCCAGCAGACCGGACAGCTCTGAAGCTTTCTTT. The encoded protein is CASRPDSSEAFF. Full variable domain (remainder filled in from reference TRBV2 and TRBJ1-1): EPEVTQTPSHQVTQMGQEVILRCVPISNHLYFYWYRQILGQKVEFLVSFYNNEISEKSEIFDDQFSVERPDGSNFTLKIRSTKLEDSAMYFCASRPDSSEAFFGQGTRLTVV.

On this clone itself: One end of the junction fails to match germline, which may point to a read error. CDR3 bases: TGCGCCAGCAGCGAGTTAGGGGTCGAGCAGTACTTC. Protein: CASSELGVEQYF. V gene TRBV10-2 combines with J gene TRBJ2-7; tentatively, D is TRBD1 (5 bases). CDR3 length equals 12 residues. Germline CDR1 WSHSY, CDR2 SAAADI.

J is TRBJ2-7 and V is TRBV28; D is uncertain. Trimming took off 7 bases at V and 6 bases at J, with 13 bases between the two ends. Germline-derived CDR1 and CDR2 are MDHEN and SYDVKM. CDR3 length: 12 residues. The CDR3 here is CASTSNWFEQYF. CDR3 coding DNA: TGTGCCAGCACCTCCAACTGGTTCGAGCAGTACTTC.

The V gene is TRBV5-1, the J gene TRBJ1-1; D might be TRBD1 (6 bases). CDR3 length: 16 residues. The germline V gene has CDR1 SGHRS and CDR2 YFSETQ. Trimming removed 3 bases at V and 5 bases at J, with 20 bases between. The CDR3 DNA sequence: TGCGCCAGCAGCTCTAACCTCCCCAGGGGTCGGACTGAAGCTTTCTTT. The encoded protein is CASSSNLPRGRTEAFF.